This TCR beta chain was sequenced during a study of blood T cell repertoires in COVID-19. About the study: Samples came from the United States, Italy and Spain, spanning acute and convalescent COVID-19.

In its sample, this clone was seen once. Other DNA sequences from this sample encode an identical CDR3 as well. The CDR3 consists of 15 residues. Germline CDR1 reads SGDLS; CDR2 reads YYNGEE. The V gene lost 0 bases and the J gene lost 0 bases, with 7 bases spanning the gap. As processed by the authors: Amplification from reference gene primers served as the basis for estimated nucleated cell counts. Method: immunoSEQ multiplex PCR; TCRdb's copy keeps in-frame clones and lacks some. V and J calls and clone size are as listed in that table; D and trimming were resolved from the DNA. The table shows some 170,000 clones, with around 80% occurring only once. Researchers sorted participants into cohorts using their self-reported clinical history. Each recovered donor of Cohort 3 presented with two negative PCRs, clearance, or symptom resolution.

The rearrangement uses TRBV9 and TRBJ1-3; no definite D call. The sequencing input was PBMCs or T cells enriched from blood (not recorded which). The clonotype comes from a man aged 45-60 years who had recovered from COVID-19. Written as DNA, the CDR3 is TGTGCCAGCAGCGTAGGTGGAGTCTCTGGAAACACCATATATTTT. It codes for CASSVGGVSGNTIYF.